The 2 T cell receptor beta chains listed next were all sequenced from one sample in a study of molecular identifiers for immune sequencing clone quantification. TCRdb called the PCR reads again in MiXCR, with one record for every CDR3 protein. Of about half a million distinct CDR3 sequences listed, around 23% are singletons. Input material: naive CD8+ T cells from blood, with Jurkat cell RNA spiked in. Subset here: FACS-sorted CD8+CD4-CCR7+CD45RA+ naive T cells. These TCRs come from a human donor in good health. Some libraries in this study had Jurkat cell RNA spiked in.

The rearrangement links TRBV5-6 to TRBJ2-7, with TRBD1 matching 10 bases. CDR1 is SGHDT, CDR2 YYEEEE, per germline. This CDR3 has 14 amino acids. The V gene end was trimmed by 3 bases and the J gene end by 7 bases; junction bases not matched to a gene: 7. The CDR3 bases are TGTGCCAGCAGCTGGGGACAGGGGCTTGAAGAGCAGTACTTC. Its translation is CASSWGQGLEEQYF.

V is TRBV5-6 and J is TRBJ1-1; D is undetermined. This CDR3 has 17 residues. Germline values: CDR1 SGHDT, CDR2 YYEEEE. V was clipped by 0 bases and J by 0 bases, with 15 bases between them. DNA of the CDR3: TGTGCCAGCAGCTTGGACCCCCGGGGTAGGGTGAACACTGAAGCTTTCTTT. It encodes CASSLDPRGRVNTEAFF.